The entry below describes one TCR beta chain. The table lists this clone with a few counts. Its antigen remains unidentified. Base qualities are missing; no much larger clone stands one base away. The immunoSEQ Assay, a bias-controlled multiplex PCR, was used to amplify TCRbeta CDR3 regions from genomic DNA. Per the source publication's procedure: Within the assay, amplification of reference gene primers was used to estimate how many nucleated cells each sample contained. Sequence reads were collapsed and filtered to measure the absolute abundance of every unique TCRbeta CDR3 rearrangement. Productive Simpson clonality was computed per sample as the square root of Simpson's diversity index over productive rearrangements. As stored in TCRdb, this immuneACCESS dataset retains in-frame rearrangements with V and J assigned. A fraction of the clones does not appear; measured against another copy, unresolved V genes explain less than half of the discrepancy, and the remainder lacks a known reason. The V and J calls and the clone size are those of that table, but D and trimming were determined from the DNA. The sample contains about 310,000 clones, just under 90% of them found a single time. About a tenth of the sample lies in the top ten.

These data come from a study of blood T cell repertoires in COVID-19 (TCRdb year 2020). Turning to the overall study: Samples covering the acute and convalescent phases of COVID-19 were provided by collaborators in the United States, Italy and Spain. The material from the prospective study consisted of cDNA or gDNA derived from T cells, B-cell-depleted T cells, or PBMCs. Deeply sampled blood TCRbeta repertoires from subjects exposed to, actively infected with, or recovered from COVID-19 were included in the dataset. A freely available public database, intended as a resource for researchers studying the immune response to SARS-CoV-2, is where the repertoires were released. The samples were drawn from two sources: the first 160 participants of the ongoing ImmuneRACE study, and 1,254 subjects contributed by 6 global collaborators. Nearly every sample came with metadata listing a de-identified subject ID, COVID-19 status, age in years and sex. HLA class I and class II types, where available, came from metadata supplied by the sample provider rather than from assay-based typing.

The paper as a whole reports these results and caveats: The quantity of clinical and demographic metadata differed by source and by participant and was supplied without curation.

V is pared back by 5 bases and J by 0 bases, with 13 bases lying between the germline termini. CDR1 and CDR2, per the germline V gene, are KGHSH and LQKENI. The CDR3 numbers 15 residues from cysteine through phenylalanine. Left in the record is the CDR3 DNA by itself, 45 bases read in frame from the first base. Participants in the prospective study were enrolled through a virtual design, were aged about 18 to 100 years, and lived in 20 to 30 United States geographic areas. In the prospective study, cohorts were assigned on the basis of participant-reported clinical history obtained from a screening survey and a study questionnaire. Recovered participants in ImmuneRACE Cohort 3 were defined by two consecutive negative NP/OP PCR tests, clearance by a healthcare professional, or resolution of symptoms. Mobile phlebotomists in the prospective study collected whole blood, serum and a nasopharyngeal or oropharyngeal swab from every participant. Over a roughly 2-month period, participants in the prospective study had the option of providing additional blood draws and questionnaires. Before DNA extraction, prospective study blood samples were shipped either frozen or at room temperature.

The sample comprised PBMCs or T cells enriched from blood (not recorded which). The chain couples TRBV18 to TRBJ1-1; perhaps TRBD1 is the D gene, with 5 bases matching. This TCR was sampled from a young woman who had recovered from COVID-19. The encoded CDR3 is CASSRGLQMNTEAFF. The nucleotide sequence reads TGTGCCAGCTCAAGGGGTCTTCAGATGAACACTGAAGCTTTCTTT.